This record looks at one T cell receptor (beta chain) sequence and its context. Its antigen is not yet known. No base quality values were provided; no much bigger clone lies one nucleotide off. Tumor libraries used mostly 4.5 to 5 ug of input genomic DNA for survey sequencing, with two replicates per sample. TCRbeta libraries were prepared with the immunoSEQ hsTCRbeta kit according to the manufacturer's instructions. The completed libraries were mixed into a single pool at 3 nM, then sequenced with an Illumina NovaSeq 6000 S4 flow cell. In the original analysis: Raw data preprocessing and quality control were performed with the immunoSEQ Analyzer. The analysis was limited to productive rearrangements, and each clonotype was defined by a unique CDR3 amino acid sequence. Repertoire clonality was estimated as the Gini-Simpson index, computed with the R package tcR. Gini indices were compared with Student's t test, and associations with tumor size change were assessed by Pearson correlation. TCRdb mirrors the immuneACCESS table, restricted to in-frame sequences. Some clones are absent from its copies; in checked studies, under half trace to an unresolved V gene, and the reason for the others is unknown. The DNA gave D and trimming, while V, J and clone size come from that table. The sample yields roughly 23,000 clones; 40% to 50% were counted once. Jointly, the top ten make up around 43% of the sample.

Trimming costs V 1 base and J 0 bases, and their ends lie 7 bases apart. The CDR3 goes from the cysteine to the phenylalanine over 15 residues. Just the 45-base CDR3 DNA is kept, in frame starting at base 1. As encoded in the germline V gene, CDR1 is SGHDN while CDR2 is FVKESK. The data originate from a study of neoadjuvant anti-PD-1 for oral cavity cancer (dated by TCRdb to the early 2020s). About the study as a whole: Patients mostly received three to four biweekly doses of nivolumab at 3 mg/kg before curative-intent surgical resection. Patients who did not progress were given a fourth nivolumab dose at about day 43 and had definitive surgical resection on days 50-56. Patients with complete response, partial response or stable disease by RECIST 1.1 were defined as responders, whereas patients with progression were defined as non-responders. An approximately 30% response rate was observed in the parent correlative cohort, in which over 9 patients were included. On the study overall, not on this receptor specifically: Higher pretreatment blood Treg/Th17 ratios correlated with higher pretreatment blood TCRbeta clonality and lower post-treatment tumor TCRbeta clonality. Only a few patients per response group were included in the TCR analyses, and the authors called for validation in larger cohorts. Larger post-treatment sizes of preexisting intratumoral clones correlated with greater tumor shrinkage, suggesting expansion of preexisting clones contributed to response.

The time point label here, explained by the study, means: after neoadjuvant nivolumab, at surgical resection. None of the patients had received prior systemic or radiation treatment, and all were newly diagnosed with stage II-IVA oral cavity squamous cell carcinoma. The cohort consisted of patients with HPV-negative, locally advanced oral cavity squamous cell carcinoma. Samples came from a longitudinal correlative study of a single-arm phase II trial of neoadjuvant nivolumab in oral cavity squamous cell carcinoma. Subject-matched pre- and post-treatment PBMCs and tumors from three responders and three non-responders underwent genomic DNA-based TCRbeta sequencing. For tumor tissue, genomic DNA extraction relied on the Maxwell RSC DNA from Tissue kit.

This TCR came from a person aged 35 to 85 with oral cavity squamous cell carcinoma. Recombination linked TRBV14 to TRBJ1-3; a tentative D match to TRBD1 spans 5 bases. Sequences were derived from tumor tissue, sampled after nivolumab (anti-PD-1) treatment. CDR3 reads: CASSQVRGSGNTIYF. The DNA is TGTGCCAGCAGCCAAGTGAGGGGCTCTGGAAACACCATATATTTT.